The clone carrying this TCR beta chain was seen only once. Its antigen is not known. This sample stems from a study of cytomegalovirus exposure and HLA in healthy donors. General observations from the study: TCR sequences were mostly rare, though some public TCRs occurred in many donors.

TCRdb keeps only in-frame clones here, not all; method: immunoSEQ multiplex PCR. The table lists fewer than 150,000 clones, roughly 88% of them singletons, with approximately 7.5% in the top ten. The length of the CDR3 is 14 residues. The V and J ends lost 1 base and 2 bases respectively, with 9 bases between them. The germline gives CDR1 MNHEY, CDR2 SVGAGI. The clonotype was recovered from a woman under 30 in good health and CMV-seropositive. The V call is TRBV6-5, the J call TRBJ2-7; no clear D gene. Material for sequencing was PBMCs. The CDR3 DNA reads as TGTGCCAGCAGTTACTTTCCGCAGGCCTACGAGCAGTACTTC. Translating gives CASSYFPQAYEQYF.